This TCR beta chain was identified in a study of lymphopenia after photon versus proton radiotherapy (dated by TCRdb to about 2019). Study-wide context: In patients with gastrointestinal tumors who developed high-grade lymphopenia, the study compared the immunological effects of photon radiation therapy with those of proton radiation therapy. The cohort included under 25 patients with gastrointestinal tumors who developed lymphopenia after receiving either photon or proton therapy. The study was designed to characterize how the impact on the immune system differs between the two radiation modalities.

As encoded in the germline V gene, CDR1 is SGDLS while CDR2 is YYNGEE. V is clipped by 0 bases and J by 8 bases, and the sequence between their germline boundaries is 8 bases long. From the cysteine through the phenylalanine, the CDR3 covers 13 amino acids. The retained sequence is limited to the CDR3, 39 bases, with the frame set at the first base. Libraries were made using the immunoSEQ multiplex PCR assay. T cell repertoires were profiled with deep sequencing of rearranged TCR beta loci together with multiparametric flow cytometry. The source is immuneACCESS, and TCRdb retained only in-frame sequences with V and J called. Part of the clones is not carried over; for the studies checked, unresolved V genes explain less than half of this, and the remainder is unexplained. The sample data list 68,000 or so clones, and roughly 93% of these were observed just once. Of the sample, roughly 2.7% falls within the top ten clones.

This clone appeared a few times. Its antigen has not been determined. The sample holds no much larger clone one base away, and base qualities are not on file. What the research found in general, with its limitations: Across the cohort, a larger post-nadir drop in TCR diversity was inversely correlated with overall survival time among patients who died. Once the lymphocyte count had reached its nadir, the repertoires of photon-treated patients showed oligoclonal expansion, particularly of CD8+ Temra cells, and this expansion drove the decline in diversity. The survival association was examined only in patients who died, and the authors described better survival with proton therapy as a possibility, not as a demonstrated result. Relative stability during treatment was observed in proton-treated patients, whereas loss of naive T cells and TCR diversity and gain of effector/memory populations were observed in photon-treated patients.

The origin of this receptor is a woman in her 70s with pancreatic cancer. This sequence uses TRBV9 and TRBJ2-2; no D gene call is confident. The starting material was peripheral blood, obtained from a patient treated with photon-based radiotherapy. The DNA sequence is as follows: TGTGCCAGCAGCGTAGTTGTGCGAGGGGAGCTGTTTTTT. This sequence encodes CASSVVVRGELFF.